This T cell receptor (beta chain) comes out of a study of early T cells in non-severe SARS-CoV-2 infection. Study at large: Chains from this unsorted whole-blood bulk RNA could not be paired.

CDR3 length: 13 amino acids. Individual cDNA molecules received unique molecular identifiers. Via MiXCR, TCRdb re-called the 5' RACE reads, giving one row per CDR3 protein. The table has tens of thousands of distinct CDR3 sequences, around 13% seen once; the top ten hold roughly 4.2%. The starting material was whole blood, obtained at baseline. The rearrangement joins TRBV21-1 to TRBJ2-7; the D call of TRBD1 is as the table states it, not checked on the DNA. TRBV21-1 corresponds to a pseudogene. This clonotype originated in an adult who was a healthcare worker with PCR-confirmed SARS-CoV-2 infection or an uninfected control (not recorded which). DNA for the CDR3: TGTGCCAGCAGCAAAGGGGGCCCCTACGAGCAGTACTTC. This sequence encodes CASSKGGPYEQYF.